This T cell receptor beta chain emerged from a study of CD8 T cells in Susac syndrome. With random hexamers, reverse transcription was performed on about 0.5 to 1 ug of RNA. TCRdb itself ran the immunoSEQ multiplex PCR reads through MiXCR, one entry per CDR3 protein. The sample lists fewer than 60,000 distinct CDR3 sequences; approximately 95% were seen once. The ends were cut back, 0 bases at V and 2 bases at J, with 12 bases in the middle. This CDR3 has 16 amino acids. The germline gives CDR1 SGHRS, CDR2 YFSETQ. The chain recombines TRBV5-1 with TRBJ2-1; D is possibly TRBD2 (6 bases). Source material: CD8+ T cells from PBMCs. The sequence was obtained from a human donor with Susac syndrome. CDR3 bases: TGCGCCAGCAGCTTGGCTGGGACTGGGGCCTACAATGAGCAGTTCTTC. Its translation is CASSLAGTGAYNEQFF.